This is a list of T cell receptor beta chains from one sample in a study of cytomegalovirus exposure and HLA in healthy donors. The protocol was immunoSEQ multiplex PCR, while the TCRdb copy is restricted to in-frame clones and leaves out a portion. Here the sample spans under 300,000 clones, roughly four fifths being singletons. The sequenced sample was PBMCs. The receptors come from a woman in her fifties or sixties in good health and CMV-seropositive. The CDR3 runs from the conserved cysteine through the conserved F or W. The D gene is left open where the match is weak. Clone sizes are given selectively: once, few, many, or a class where the clone is expanded.

D gene,V gene,J gene,clone size,CDR3 protein,CDR3 DNA
NA,TRBV10-3,TRBJ1-1,NA,CAISITAGEAFF,TGTGCCATCAGCATAACAGCGGGTGAAGCTTTCTTT
NA,TRBV7-9,TRBJ1-1,NA,CASSSRNGNTEAFF,TGTGCCAGCAGCTCTCGCAACGGGAACACTGAAGCTTTCTTT
TRBD2,TRBV2,TRBJ2-1,NA,CASSEAFMGLAGGTYNEQFF,TGTGCCAGCAGTGAGGCTTTTATGGGACTAGCGGGAGGAACCTACAATGAGCAGTTCTTC
TRBD1,TRBV6-1,TRBJ1-1,few,CASSVRGQGETEAFF,TGTGCCAGCAGTGTCCGGGGACAGGGGGAAACTGAAGCTTTCTTT
TRBD1,TRBV7-3,TRBJ2-6,NA,CASSRTGTANSGANVLTF,TGTGCCAGCAGCCGGACGGGGACAGCTAACTCTGGGGCCAACGTCCTGACTTTC
TRBD2,TRBV11-1,TRBJ2-3,few,CASSSKLAGADTDTQYF,TGTGCCAGCAGCTCCAAGTTAGCGGGAGCCGACACAGATACGCAGTATTTT
TRBD2,TRBV29-1,TRBJ2-1,NA,CSVEASGSYEQFF,TGCAGCGTTGAGGCTAGCGGGAGCTATGAGCAGTTCTTC
TRBD1,TRBV7-9,TRBJ1-1,NA,CASSSTPGQGAEAFF,TGTGCCAGCAGCTCAACCCCCGGACAGGGGGCTGAAGCTTTCTTT
TRBD2,TRBV4-2,TRBJ2-7,few,CASSQGTQRDLEQYF,TGTGCCAGCAGCCAAGGAACACAGCGGGATCTCGAGCAGTACTTC
NA,TRBV11-2,TRBJ1-2,NA,CASSLARTEYYGYTF,TGTGCCAGCAGCTTAGCGAGGACAGAATATTATGGCTACACCTTC
NA,TRBV4-1,TRBJ2-3,NA,CASSQSGSTDTQYF,TGCGCCAGCAGCCAGAGCGGGAGCACAGATACGCAGTATTTT
NA,TRBV5-4,TRBJ2-5,NA,CASSPTALQETQYF,TGTGCCAGCAGCCCGACAGCCCTCCAAGAGACCCAGTACTTC
NA,TRBV11-2,TRBJ2-1,few,CASSLGGDPVF,TGTGCCAGCAGCTTAGGCGGCGATCCGGTCTTC
TRBD2,TRBV19,TRBJ2-1,few,CASSIGGWGLAGGIDEQFF,TGTGCCAGTAGTATTGGGGGGTGGGGGCTAGCGGGAGGGATAGATGAGCAGTTCTTC
TRBD2,TRBV25-1,TRBJ2-1,NA,CASSEPRTSGDLYNEQFF,TGTGCCAGCAGTGAGCCAAGGACTAGCGGGGACCTCTACAATGAGCAGTTCTTC
TRBD1,TRBV7-9,TRBJ1-1,NA,CSSSYPQGATFF,TGTTCCAGCAGCTACCCACAGGGGGCAACTTTCTTT
TRBD2,TRBV18,TRBJ2-1,NA,CASSPRTSGPYNEQFF,TGTGCCAGCTCACCACGGACTAGCGGGCCGTACAATGAGCAGTTCTTC
NA,TRBV6-5,TRBJ1-2,few,CASSNGGPWGYTF,TGTGCCAGCAGTAACGGGGGGCCTTGGGGCTACACCTTC
TRBD1,TRBV6-5,TRBJ1-1,NA,CASSYFGQGTRLAFF,TGTGCCAGCAGTTATTTTGGACAGGGGACTAGGTTAGCTTTCTTT
TRBD1,TRBV19,TRBJ1-2,NA,CASYQGQGFPYGYTF,TGTGCCAGTTATCAGGGACAGGGATTCCCCTATGGCTACACCTTC
NA,TRBV7-8,TRBJ1-6,NA,CASSFSLSSDNSPLHF,TGTGCCAGCAGCTTTTCACTATCCAGCGATAATTCACCCCTCCACTTT
NA,TRBV19,TRBJ2-5,NA,CASSPHLSQGETQYF,TGTGCCAGTAGTCCCCATTTGAGCCAGGGGGAGACCCAGTACTTC
TRBD2,TRBV5-4,TRBJ2-7,NA,CASSLGTSGAIEQYF,TGTGCCAGCAGCTTGGGGACTAGCGGAGCGATCGAGCAGTACTTC